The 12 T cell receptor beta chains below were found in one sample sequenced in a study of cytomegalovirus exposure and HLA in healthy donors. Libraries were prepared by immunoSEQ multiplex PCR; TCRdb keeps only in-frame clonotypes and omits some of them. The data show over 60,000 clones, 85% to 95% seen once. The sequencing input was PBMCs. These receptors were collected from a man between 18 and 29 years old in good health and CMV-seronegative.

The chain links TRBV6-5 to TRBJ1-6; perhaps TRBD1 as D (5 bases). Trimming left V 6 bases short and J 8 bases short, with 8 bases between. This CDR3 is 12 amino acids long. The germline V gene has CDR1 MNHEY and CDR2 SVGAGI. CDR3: CASSRRDSPLHF. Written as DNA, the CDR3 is TGTGCCAGCAGCCGCAGGGATTCACCCCTCCACTTT.

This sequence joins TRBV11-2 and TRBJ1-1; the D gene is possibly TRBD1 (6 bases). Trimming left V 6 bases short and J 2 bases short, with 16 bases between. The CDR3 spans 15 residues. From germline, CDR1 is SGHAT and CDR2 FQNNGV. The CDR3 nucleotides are TGTGCCAGCAGTAGGGACCCACAGGGAAACACTGAAGCTTTCTTT. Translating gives CASSRDPQGNTEAFF.

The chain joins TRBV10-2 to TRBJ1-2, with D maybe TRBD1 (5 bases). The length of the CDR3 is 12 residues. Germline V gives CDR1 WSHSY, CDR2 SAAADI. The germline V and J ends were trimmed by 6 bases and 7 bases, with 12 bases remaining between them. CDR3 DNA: TGCGCCAGCAGGTGGGGGGGAGGTGGCTACACCTTC. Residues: CASRWGGGGYTF.

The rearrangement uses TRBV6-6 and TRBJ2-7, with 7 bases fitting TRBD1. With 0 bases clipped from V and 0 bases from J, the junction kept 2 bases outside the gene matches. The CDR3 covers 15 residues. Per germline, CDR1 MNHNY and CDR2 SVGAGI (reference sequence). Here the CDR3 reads CASSYSTGSSYEQYF. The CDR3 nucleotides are TGTGCCAGCAGTTACTCGACAGGGTCCTCCTACGAGCAGTACTTC.

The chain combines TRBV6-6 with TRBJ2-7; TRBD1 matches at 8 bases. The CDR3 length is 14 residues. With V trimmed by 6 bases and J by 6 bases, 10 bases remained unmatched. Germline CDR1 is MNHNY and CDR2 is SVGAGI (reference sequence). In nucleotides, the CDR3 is TGTGCCAGCAGCTCCCAGGACAGGGTTCGCGAGCAGTACTTC. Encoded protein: CASSSQDRVREQYF.

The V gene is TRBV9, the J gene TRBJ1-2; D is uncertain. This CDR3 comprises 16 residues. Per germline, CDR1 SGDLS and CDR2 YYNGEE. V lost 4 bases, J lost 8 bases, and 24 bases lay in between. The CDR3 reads CASSLELSLLSGGYTF. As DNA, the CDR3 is TGTGCCAGCAGCTTAGAACTTTCGTTACTCTCGGGAGGCTACACCTTC.

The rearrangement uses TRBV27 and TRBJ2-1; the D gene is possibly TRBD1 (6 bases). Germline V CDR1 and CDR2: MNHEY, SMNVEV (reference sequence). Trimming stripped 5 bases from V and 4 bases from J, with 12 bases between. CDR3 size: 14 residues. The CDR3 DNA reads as TGTGCCAGCAGTATACGGGACACTTACAATGAGCAGTTCTTC. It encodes CASSIRDTYNEQFF.

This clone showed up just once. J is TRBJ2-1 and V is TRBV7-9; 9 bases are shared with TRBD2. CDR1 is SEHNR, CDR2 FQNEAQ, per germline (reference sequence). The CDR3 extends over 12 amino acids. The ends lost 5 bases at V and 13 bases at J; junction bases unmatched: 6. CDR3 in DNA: TGTGCCAGCAGCAATAGCGGGGGTCATCAGTTCTTC. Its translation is CASSNSGGHQFF.

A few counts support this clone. The CDR3 protein is CASSRDTLHREKANVLTF. CDR3 in DNA: TGCGCCAGCAGTCGGGACACGCTCCACAGGGAGAAGGCCAACGTCCTGACTTTC. This chain connects TRBV5-1 to TRBJ2-6, with D perhaps matching TRBD1 (6 bases). Per germline, CDR1 SGHRS and CDR2 YFSETQ. The CDR3 length is 18 residues. V lost 5 bases, J lost 6 bases, and 24 bases lay in between.

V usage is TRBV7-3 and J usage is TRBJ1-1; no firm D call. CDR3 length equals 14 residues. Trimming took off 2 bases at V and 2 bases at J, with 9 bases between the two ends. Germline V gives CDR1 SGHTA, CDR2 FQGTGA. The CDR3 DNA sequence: TGTGCCAGCAGCTTATCGGAGGGAAACACTGAAGCTTTCTTT. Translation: CASSLSEGNTEAFF.

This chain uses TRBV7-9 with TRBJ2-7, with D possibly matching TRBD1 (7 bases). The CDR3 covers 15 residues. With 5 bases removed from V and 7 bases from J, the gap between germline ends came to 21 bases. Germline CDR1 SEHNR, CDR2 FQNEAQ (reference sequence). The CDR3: CASSTSRGALGEQYF. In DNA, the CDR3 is TGTGCCAGCAGCACCTCCAGGGGGGCCTTGGGTGAGCAGTACTTC. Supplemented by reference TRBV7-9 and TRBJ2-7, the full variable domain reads DTGVSQNPRHKITKRGQNVTFRCDPISEHNRLYWYRQTLGQGPEFLTYFQNEAQLEKSRLLSDRFSAERPKGSFSTLEIQRTEQGDSAMYLCASSTSRGALGEQYFGPGTRLTVT.

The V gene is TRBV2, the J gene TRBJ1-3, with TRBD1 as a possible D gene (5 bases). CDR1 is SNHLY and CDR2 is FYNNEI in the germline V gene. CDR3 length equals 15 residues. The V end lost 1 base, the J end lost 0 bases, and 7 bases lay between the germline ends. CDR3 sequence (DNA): TGTGCCAGCAGTGAAGGCAGGGTCTCTGGAAACACCATATATTTT. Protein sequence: CASSEGRVSGNTIYF.